The 15 T cell receptor beta chains reported below all come from one sample, sequenced in a study of STAT5B mutations in CD4+ large granular lymphocyte leukemia. Assay used: immunoSEQ multiplex PCR; TCRdb lists only in-frame clones, some missing. The table lists 20,000 to 25,000 clones, roughly 78% of them singletons. Sequencing was carried out using CD4+ T cells from blood buffy coats. These receptor sequences come from a human donor in good health.

The chain recombines TRBV5-1 with TRBJ2-1; 13 positions agree with TRBD2. The CDR3 contains 17 residues. V shed 2 bases and J 9 bases; nucleotides not matched to a gene: 11. Germline CDR1 and CDR2: SGHRS and YFSETQ. CDR3 loop: CASSLQTSGGPPGEQFF. The CDR3 nucleotides are TGCGCCAGCAGCTTACAGACTAGCGGGGGGCCCCCAGGTGAGCAGTTCTTC.

The rearrangement links TRBV7-8 to TRBJ1-2, with a possible D match to TRBD1 (5 bases). The CDR3 covers 13 residues. Trimming took off 3 bases at V and 4 bases at J, with 9 bases between the two ends. Germline CDR1 and CDR2: SGHVS and FQNEAQ. CDR3 sequence (DNA): TGTGCCAGCAGCTTTCGGGGGAGCTATGGCTACACCTTC. It yields the protein CASSFRGSYGYTF.

The V call is TRBV5-1, the J call TRBJ2-3; 12 bases line up with TRBD1. This CDR3 contains 18 residues. The V segment lost 0 bases and the J segment 4 bases; nucleotides outside the gene matches: 9. Germline CDR1 is SGHRS and CDR2 is YFSETQ. The CDR3 DNA is TGCGCCAGCAGCTTGGAACTCGGGACAGGGGGCAGATCAGATACGCAGTATTTT. Its protein product is CASSLELGTGGRSDTQYF.

The V and J genes are TRBV5-4 and TRBJ2-5, with 14 bases identical to TRBD2. The CDR3 spans 17 residues. V lost 5 bases, J lost 0 bases, and 6 bases stayed unmatched. Germline V gene sequence: CDR1 SGHNT, CDR2 YYREEE (reference sequence). DNA for the CDR3: TGTGCCAGCAGTCCTGGGACTAGCGGGGGACACCAAGAGACCCAGTACTTC. Its translation is CASSPGTSGGHQETQYF.

This clone was picked up a small number of times. CDR3 sequence: CASGAASEAFF. In nucleotides, the CDR3 is TGTGCCAGCGGGGCCGCGTCTGAAGCTTTCTTT. The chain combines TRBV28 with TRBJ1-1; D perhaps matches TRBD1 (5 bases). V lost 8 bases to trimming and J lost 6 bases, with 10 bases between them. This CDR3 has 11 residues. From germline, CDR1 is MDHEN and CDR2 SYDVKM.

By share of the sample, this clone is medium-sized (0.01 to 0.1%). Here the CDR3 DNA reads TGCGCCAGCAGAAACGGAATGGGTCTAGGGAATTCACCCCTCCACTTT. This translates into CASRNGMGLGNSPLHF. The J gene is TRBJ1-6, the V gene TRBV4-1, with no clear D. This CDR3 has 16 residues. V was trimmed by 6 bases and J by 7 bases, leaving 19 bases between them. Germline CDR1 and CDR2: MGHRA and YSYEKL.

The chain links TRBV7-3 to TRBJ2-7; TRBD2 agrees at 11 bases. Germline V gene data show CDR1 as SGHTA and CDR2 as FQGTGA. This CDR3 comprises 15 residues. V trimming: 3 bases; J trimming: 0 bases; junction bases outside the gene matches: 1. CDR3 in DNA: TGTGCCAGCAGCTTTCTAGCGGGGGGCTCCTACGAGCAGTACTTC. This encodes CASSFLAGGSYEQYF.

For the CDR3, the DNA is TGTGCTAGTGGTTTAGGCATCTCCTACGAGCAGTACTTC. Its translation: CASGLGISYEQYF. The V call is TRBV12-5, the J call TRBJ2-7, with D unclear. Per germline, CDR1 LGHNT and CDR2 FRNRAP. V was clipped by 3 bases and J by 0 bases, with 6 bases between them. The CDR3 has 13 residues.

This clone was counted between two and nine times. This chain joins TRBV9 and TRBJ1-1; TRBD1 might be the D (6 bases). The germline V gene encodes CDR1 SGDLS and CDR2 YYNGEE. With 0 bases removed from V and 5 bases from J, the gap between germline ends came to 11 bases. This CDR3 comprises 14 residues. The CDR3 protein is CASSVGQVWTEAFF. The CDR3 coding sequence is TGTGCCAGCAGCGTAGGACAGGTTTGGACTGAAGCTTTCTTT.

This chain uses TRBV6-5 with TRBJ1-3, with 8 nucleotides matching TRBD1. V trimming: 7 bases; J trimming: 4 bases; junction bases outside the gene matches: 9. The germline V gene has CDR1 MNHEY and CDR2 SVGAGI. The CDR3 is made up of 15 amino acids. As DNA, the CDR3 is TGTGCCAGCAAACGACAGGGGACGATGGGAAACACCATATATTTT. Translated: CASKRQGTMGNTIYF.

The CDR3 DNA reads as TGTGCCAGCAGCTTGACAGGGGGCGCGTACGAGCAGTACTTC. Amino acids: CASSLTGGAYEQYF. The J gene is TRBJ2-7, the V gene TRBV2; 10 positions agree with TRBD1. The V gene end was trimmed by 6 bases and the J gene end by 4 bases; junction bases not matched to a gene: 6. In germline, CDR1 is SNHLY, CDR2 FYNNEI. The CDR3 runs 14 residues.

The sample holds a few counts of this clone. The chain has TRBV5-1 and TRBJ1-1; no reliable D call. The CDR3 spans 12 residues. Germline CDR1 SGHRS, CDR2 YFSETQ. Trimming pared 0 bases from V and 8 bases from J, leaving 8 bases between. The CDR3 sequence is CASSLDAQEAFF. For the CDR3, the DNA is TGCGCCAGCAGCTTGGATGCACAAGAAGCTTTCTTT.

V and J are TRBV18 and TRBJ1-3; D might be TRBD1 (6 bases). Germline CDR1 and CDR2: KGHSH and LQKENI. This CDR3 has 17 residues. V lost 5 bases, J lost 1 base, and 18 bases lay in between. The CDR3 loop is CASSGSSRGSSGNTIYF. DNA of the CDR3: TGTGCCAGCTCAGGGTCCTCGAGGGGGTCTTCTGGAAACACCATATATTTT.

This chain connects TRBV7-2 to TRBJ2-7; D remains ambiguous. V was pared by 5 bases and J by 1 base, with 6 bases between. The CDR3 consists of 12 residues. CDR1 and CDR2 from the germline V gene are SGHTA and FQGNSA. The CDR3 DNA follows: TGTGCCAGCAGCCGGGTGTCCTACGAGCAGTACTTC. Translated, it gives CASSRVSYEQYF.

CDR3: CASSLEALRDTSGNTIYF. CDR3 sequence (DNA): TGCGCCAGCAGCTTGGAAGCTCTGCGGGACACCTCTGGAAACACCATATATTTT. The chain carries TRBV5-1 and TRBJ1-3; D possibly corresponds to TRBD1 (6 bases). The V end was cut by 0 bases, the J end by 0 bases, with 16 bases between. Germline CDR1 is SGHRS and CDR2 is YFSETQ. The CDR3 extends over 18 amino acids.